These T cell receptor beta chains were read from a single sample in a study of cytomegalovirus exposure and HLA in healthy donors. Assay: immunoSEQ multiplex PCR; the TCRdb copy retains only in-frame clones and omits some. The sample shows under 150,000 clones, roughly 80% of them seen only once. Sequencing used PBMCs. The origin of the receptors is a male donor in good health and CMV-seronegative. Each CDR3 is given with its conserved first and last residue. Fields, in order: D gene, J gene, V gene, clone size, CDR3 protein, CDR3 DNA. A D gene is named only where the DNA matches it firmly. The listing skips clone size in some rows; elsewhere it reads once, few, many or a size class.

>TRBD2|TRBJ2-3|TRBV27|.
CASSLSDSGRADTQYF
TGTGCCAGCAGTTTATCGGATAGCGGGAGGGCAGATACGCAGTATTTT
>.|TRBJ1-4|TRBV5-4|few
CASGGTNEKLFF
TGTGCCTCGGGGGGTACTAATGAAAAACTGTTTTTT
>.|TRBJ2-1|TRBV14|.
CASSQFGLQGNEQFF
TGTGCCAGCAGCCAATTCGGACTACAAGGCAATGAGCAGTTCTTC
>TRBD1|TRBJ2-2|TRBV5-1|once
CASSLRTGNPDTGELFF
TGCGCCAGCAGCTTGCGGACAGGGAATCCCGACACCGGGGAGCTGTTTTTT
>.|TRBJ1-2|TRBV7-2|.
CASSLPGGAGGYTF
TGTGCCAGCAGCCTTCCTGGAGGGGCCGGTGGCTACACCTTC
>TRBD1|TRBJ1-6|TRBV7-9|.
CASGVDREGGKSPLHF
TGTGCCAGCGGCGTGGACAGGGAAGGAGGAAAATCACCCCTCCACTTT
>.|TRBJ1-1|TRBV11-3|.
CASSLGRGLNTEAFF
TGTGCCAGCAGCTTAGGCAGGGGACTAAACACTGAAGCTTTCTTT
>TRBD2|TRBJ2-1|TRBV11-3|few
CASSLDMGLAEQFF
TGTGCCAGCAGCTTAGATATGGGACTAGCGGAGCAGTTCTTC
>TRBD2|TRBJ2-7|TRBV27|.
CASSERLAESYEQYF
TGTGCCAGCAGTGAAAGACTAGCGGAATCCTACGAGCAGTACTTC
>TRBD1|TRBJ2-2|TRBV13|.
CASSLARDRGHITGELFF
TGTGCCAGCAGCTTAGCCCGGGACAGGGGGCATATCACCGGGGAGCTGTTTTTT
>.|TRBJ1-1|TRBV7-6|.
CASSLAIGGNTEAFF
TGTGCCAGCAGCTTAGCGATAGGGGGGAACACTGAAGCTTTCTTT
>.|TRBJ2-1|TRBV4-2|.
CASSQGVEVNEQFF
TGTGCCAGCAGCCAAGGGGTGGAGGTCAATGAGCAGTTCTTC
>.|TRBJ2-1|TRBV4-1|few
CASSQVGTKVNNEQFF
TGCGCCAGCAGCCAAGTGGGGACAAAAGTAAACAATGAGCAGTTCTTC
>.|TRBJ2-3|TRBV7-2|few
CASSLAGRGTDTQYF
TGTGCCAGCAGCTTAGCGGGTAGAGGTACAGATACGCAGTATTTT
>.|TRBJ1-2|TRBV9|.
CASSVDGRDYGYTF
TGTGCCAGCAGCGTAGACGGCAGGGACTATGGCTACACCTTC
>.|TRBJ1-4|TRBV5-4|.
CASSFAGTTGTKLFF
TGTGCCAGCAGCTTTGCAGGAACAACAGGCACAAAACTGTTTTTT
>TRBD2|TRBJ2-1|TRBV28|.
CASSHLAVSYNEQFF
TGTGCCAGCAGCCATCTAGCGGTCTCCTACAATGAGCAGTTCTTC
>TRBD2|TRBJ2-1|TRBV5-6|few
CASSLGSGMGGNEQFF
TGTGCCAGCAGCTTAGGGAGCGGGATGGGGGGTAATGAGCAGTTCTTC
>TRBD1|TRBJ1-2|TRBV7-9|.
CASSLPGTAAYGYTF
TGTGCCAGCAGCTTGCCCGGGACAGCGGCCTATGGCTACACCTTC
>.|TRBJ2-1|TRBV19|.
CASSTYSTYNEQFF
TGTGCCAGTAGTACATACAGTACCTACAATGAGCAGTTCTTC
>TRBD1|TRBJ2-1|TRBV7-9|.
CASSFADRGLFNEQFF
TGTGCCAGCAGCTTTGCGGACAGGGGGCTTTTCAATGAGCAGTTCTTC
>TRBD2|TRBJ2-3|TRBV5-4|.
CASSTRTSGSTDTQYF
TGTGCCAGCAGCACGAGGACTAGCGGCAGCACAGATACGCAGTATTTT
>TRBD1|TRBJ1-2|TRBV18|.
CASSPVATGGNYGYTF
TGTGCCAGCTCACCCGTGGCGACAGGGGGGAACTATGGCTACACCTTC
>.|TRBJ2-3|TRBV4-3|once
CASSRSQGGQDTDTQYF
TGCGCCAGCAGCCGATCACAGGGGGGGCAAGACACAGATACGCAGTATTTT
>.|TRBJ1-2|TRBV9|.
CASSVGGSYGYTF
TGTGCCAGCAGCGTCGGGGGTTCCTATGGCTACACCTTC
>TRBD2|TRBJ2-1|TRBV9|.
CASSVEAGPRGKSYNEQFF
TGTGCCAGCAGCGTTGAAGCGGGACCTCGGGGTAAGTCCTACAATGAGCAGTTCTTC
>TRBD2|TRBJ2-5|TRBV5-8|.
CASSWGLAGGETQYF
TGTGCCAGCAGCTGGGGACTAGCGGGAGGAGAGACCCAGTACTTC
>TRBD1|TRBJ1-1|TRBV6-5|.
CASIPTGVTEAFF
TGTGCCAGCATACCAACAGGGGTCACTGAAGCTTTCTTT
>TRBD2|TRBJ2-1|TRBV7-3|.
CASSPTGLAGWDEQFF
TGTGCCAGCAGCCCAACCGGACTAGCGGGATGGGATGAGCAGTTCTTC
>TRBD1|TRBJ2-1|TRBV18|.
CASSSDGTGGRNEQFF
TGTGCCAGCTCGTCAGATGGGACAGGGGGCCGCAATGAGCAGTTCTTC
>TRBD1|TRBJ1-2|TRBV5-8|.
CASSPGQAVIGNYGYTF
TGTGCCAGCAGCCCGGGACAGGCCGTTATCGGGAACTATGGCTACACCTTC
>TRBD1|TRBJ1-1|TRBV30|.
CAWNRGQGGTEAFF
TGTGCCTGGAACAGGGGGCAAGGGGGGACTGAAGCTTTCTTT
>TRBD2|TRBJ2-1|TRBV4-2|.
CASSQVIAGGRMYEQFF
TGTGCCAGCAGCCAAGTCATAGCGGGAGGGCGGATGTATGAACAGTTCTTC
>TRBD1|TRBJ2-5|TRBV29-1|.
CSVNRGVETQYF
TGCAGCGTTAACAGGGGGGTGGAGACCCAGTACTTC
>.|TRBJ1-6|TRBV30|.
CAWSVQLNKNSPLHF
TGTGCCTGGAGTGTACAGTTAAACAAAAATTCACCCCTCCACTTT
>TRBD1|TRBJ1-2|TRBV6-5|.
CASRDRVNYGYTF
TGTGCCAGCAGGGACAGGGTAAACTATGGCTACACCTTC
>TRBD1|TRBJ1-5|TRBV6-1|.
CASSVDRVQPQHF
TGTGCCAGCAGTGTGGACAGGGTTCAGCCCCAGCATTTT
>TRBD2|TRBJ2-5|TRBV2|.
CASSRVGTSGSATQYF
TGTGCCAGCAGTCGGGTCGGGACTAGCGGGTCAGCGACCCAGTACTTC
>.|TRBJ2-7|TRBV7-9|few
CSSSFALREQYF
TGTTCCAGCAGCTTTGCTCTGAGGGAGCAGTACTTC
>.|TRBJ2-5|TRBV7-9|.
CASSLVTPETQYF
TGTGCCAGCAGCTTAGTTACACCCGAGACCCAGTACTTC
>.|TRBJ2-3|TRBV28|.
CASNGASAEILYSTDTQYF
TGTGCCAGCAACGGGGCTAGCGCAGAGATCTTATATAGCACAGATACGCAGTATTTT
>.|TRBJ1-4|TRBV7-9|.
CASSLWQGISNEKLFF
TGTGCCAGCAGCTTGTGGCAGGGTATATCCAATGAAAAACTGTTTTTT
>.|TRBJ1-5|TRBV28|.
CASSIGQNQPQHF
TGTGCCAGCAGTATCGGACAGAATCAGCCCCAGCATTTT
>.|TRBJ2-2|TRBV27|.
CASSLGANTGELFF
TGTGCCAGCAGCCTAGGGGCGAACACCGGGGAGCTGTTTTTT
>TRBD2|TRBJ2-7|TRBV27|few
CASSSGGAYEQYF
TGTGCCAGCAGTTCCGGGGGGGCCTACGAGCAGTACTTC
>.|TRBJ2-7|TRBV11-2|.
CASSLPGPYEQYF
TGTGCCAGCAGCTTACCAGGGCCCTACGAGCAGTACTTC
>.|TRBJ2-1|TRBV15|.
CATSRDLSEQFF
TGTGCCACCAGCAGAGATCTAAGCGAGCAGTTCTTC
>.|TRBJ1-1|TRBV5-6|once
CASSKNQGISEAFF
TGTGCCAGCAGCAAAAATCAGGGTATTTCTGAAGCTTTCTTT
>TRBD1|TRBJ1-6|TRBV6-5|.
CASSGGQGGNSPLHF
TGTGCCAGCAGTGGAGGACAGGGCGGGAATTCACCCCTCCACTTT